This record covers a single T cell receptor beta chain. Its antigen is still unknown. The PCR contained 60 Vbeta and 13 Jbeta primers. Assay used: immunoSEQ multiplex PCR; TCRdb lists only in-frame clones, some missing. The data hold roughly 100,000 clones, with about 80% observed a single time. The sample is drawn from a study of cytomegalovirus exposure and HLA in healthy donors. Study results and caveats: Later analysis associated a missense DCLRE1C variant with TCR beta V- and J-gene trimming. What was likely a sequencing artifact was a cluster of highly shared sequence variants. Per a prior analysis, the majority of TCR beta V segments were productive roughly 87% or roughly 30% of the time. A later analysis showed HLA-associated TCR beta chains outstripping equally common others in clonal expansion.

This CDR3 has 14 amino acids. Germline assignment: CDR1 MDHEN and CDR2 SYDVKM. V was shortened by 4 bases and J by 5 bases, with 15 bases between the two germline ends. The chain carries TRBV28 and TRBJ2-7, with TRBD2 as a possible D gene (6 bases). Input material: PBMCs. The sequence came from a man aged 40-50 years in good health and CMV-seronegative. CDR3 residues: CASSSKGGFHEQYF. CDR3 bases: TGTGCCAGCAGTTCAAAAGGAGGGTTCCACGAGCAGTACTTC.